This passage covers 2 T cell receptor beta chains from one sample sequenced in a study of Ad26.COV2.S vaccination and SARS-CoV-2 variants. Using immunoSEQ multiplex PCR, the repertoire was profiled, and TCRdb retains in-frame clones only, with some absent. The data hold some 350,000 clones, with 92% observed a single time. The sample in question was peripheral blood, obtained after recovery from COVID-19. The receptors come from a human donor who had recovered from COVID-19.

The V gene is TRBV7-3, the J gene TRBJ1-5, with a tentative D call TRBD1 (5 bases). Germline lookup yields CDR1 SGHTA and CDR2 FQGTGA. V was clipped by 1 base and J by 3 bases, with 10 bases between them. This CDR3 has 15 amino acids. CDR3 sequence: CASSLKWGTNQPQHF. In DNA, the CDR3 is TGTGCCAGCAGCTTAAAATGGGGCACCAATCAGCCCCAGCATTTT.

The CDR3 spells CASSFSPDASGEKLFF. The CDR3 DNA sequence: TGTGCCAGCAGTTTCTCCCCGGACGCCTCTGGGGAAAAACTGTTTTTT. V gene TRBV27 combines with J gene TRBJ1-4; D is ambiguous. V gave up 3 bases and J gave up 8 bases, with 19 bases separating them. Germline V gene sequence: CDR1 MNHEY, CDR2 SMNVEV (reference sequence). The CDR3 is 16 amino acids.